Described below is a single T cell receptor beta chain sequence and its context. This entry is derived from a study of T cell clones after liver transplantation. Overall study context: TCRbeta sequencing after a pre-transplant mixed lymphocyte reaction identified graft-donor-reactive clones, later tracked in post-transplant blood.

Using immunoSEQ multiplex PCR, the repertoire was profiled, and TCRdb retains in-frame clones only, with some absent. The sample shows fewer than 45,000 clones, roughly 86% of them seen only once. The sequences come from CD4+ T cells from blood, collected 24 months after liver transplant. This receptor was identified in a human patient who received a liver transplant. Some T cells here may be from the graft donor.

CDR3 nucleotide sequence: TGCGCCAGCAGGCCCATCGGGAACACTGAAGCTTTCTTT. Its translation is CASRPIGNTEAFF. The chain employs TRBV5-1 and TRBJ1-1; D uncertain. CDR1 and CDR2 from the germline V gene are SGHRS and YFSETQ. This CDR3 region has 13 residues. Trimming stripped 5 bases from V and 1 base from J, with 9 bases between.